This T cell receptor beta chain was observed in a study of PD-1 blockade in classical Hodgkin lymphoma. Study background: Patients were treated with nivolumab at 3 mg/kg, and this was given intravenously every 2 weeks. General study points: Nivolumab initiated under 1 year post-ASCT led to patient exclusion. Baseline TCR diversity was reportedly lower in newly diagnosed patients than healthy donors.

A remark on this clone: No antigen is known for it.

Per the germline V gene, CDR1 is SGHRS and CDR2 is YFSETQ. Trimming removed 3 bases from V and 2 bases from J; junction bases left unmatched: 9. This CDR3 has 16 residues. All trial patients relapsed after autologous stem cell transplantation. The assay was immunoSEQ multiplex PCR, and TCRdb's table has in-frame clones only and misses some. The sample holds some 22,000 clones, 80% seen once. The TCR sequence derives from a human donor with classical Hodgkin lymphoma. This sample comprised peripheral blood mononuclear cells (PBMCs), obtained before the second cycle of nivolumab. The chain is built from TRBV5-1 and TRBJ1-1, with 8 bases fitting TRBD1. CDR3 nucleotides: TGCGCCAGCAGCTCAGAGGGGACAGGATTAAACACTGAAGCTTTCTTT. Protein product: CASSSEGTGLNTEAFF.